This entry features one T cell receptor beta chain sequence. No antigen is known for it. This CDR3 has 15 residues. Per germline, CDR1 LNHDA and CDR2 SQIVND (reference sequence). Trimming took off 7 bases at V and 0 bases at J, with 12 bases between the two ends. PCR amplification relied on 60 Vbeta primers (plus 13 Jbeta primers). The data were produced by immunoSEQ multiplex PCR, yet TCRdb's version contains in-frame clones alone and is incomplete. This sample has roughly 160,000 clones, with 70% to 80% found just once. This specimen belongs to a study of cytomegalovirus exposure and HLA in healthy donors. Study-wide context: Within an early data release were around 87 million unique TCRs drawn from HLA-typed donors. Regarding the study as a whole: Available immune exposure information covered CMV serostatus only. The authors reported that TCR beta sequences could predict HLA-A and HLA-B alleles. These predictions were accurate for most subjects in the first cohort. In an earlier analysis, productive rearrangement rates for most beta V segments clustered near 87% or 30%.

Sequencing was performed on PBMCs. The rearrangement uses TRBV19 and TRBJ2-2, with a tentative D call TRBD2 (5 bases). The receptor was isolated from a man between 60 and 75 years old in good health and CMV-seronegative. DNA of the CDR3: TGTGCCAGTATGGGCCTAGCTGCGAACACCGGGGAGCTGTTTTTT. This gives the protein CASMGLAANTGELFF.